These T cell receptor beta chains were read from a single sample in a study of blood T cell repertoires in COVID-19. Generated by immunoSEQ multiplex PCR, the TCRdb table keeps only in-frame clones and is missing some. This sample has around 260,000 clones, with just over 85% found just once. Source material: peripheral blood. The receptors were gathered from a young woman with active or convalescent COVID-19. Both conserved end residues are part of each CDR3. The D gene is left open where the match is weak. Clone size is given for some rows only: seen once, a few or many times, or a class if the clone is expanded.

NA 14 TRBJ1-6 few TRBV7-2 CASSLGGAGSPLHF TGTGCCAGCAGCTTGGGGGGGGCTGGTTCACCCCTCCACTTT
NA 15 TRBJ1-1 NA TRBV19 CASSIALQLNTEAFF TGTGCCAGTAGTATCGCTCTACAGCTTAACACTGAAGCTTTCTTT
TRBD1 15 TRBJ2-1 NA TRBV2 CASSERGQGYNEQFF TGTGCCAGCAGTGAAAGGGGACAGGGTTACAATGAGCAGTTCTTC
NA 13 TRBJ2-7 NA TRBV18 CASSLKQGHEQYF TGTGCCAGCTCCCTCAAGCAGGGTCACGAGCAGTACTTC
TRBD1 17 TRBJ1-3 NA TRBV5-1 CASSLTGDSASGNTIYF TGCGCCAGCAGCTTGACGGGGGACAGTGCCTCTGGAAACACCATATATTTT
NA 13 TRBJ1-3 NA TRBV12-3/TRBV12-4 CASSLGQGNTIYF TGTGCCAGCAGTTTAGGGCAGGGAAACACCATATATTTT
TRBD2 15 TRBJ2-1 once TRBV5-1 CASSQAASGYNEQFF TGCGCCAGCAGCCAGGCGGCTAGCGGGTACAATGAGCAGTTCTTC
TRBD2 13 TRBJ2-1 NA TRBV11-2 CASGGGAKNEQFF TGTGCCAGCGGCGGGGGGGCCAAAAATGAGCAGTTCTTC
NA 14 TRBJ1-1 NA TRBV11-2 CASSFGAGGTEAFF TGTGCCAGCAGCTTTGGCGCCGGGGGCACTGAAGCTTTCTTT
TRBD1 16 TRBJ2-3 NA TRBV15 CATSRDRTGMGDTQYF TGTGCCACCAGCAGAGACAGGACAGGAATGGGAGATACGCAGTATTTT
NA 13 TRBJ1-2 NA TRBV19 CASRARGNYGYTF TGTGCCAGTAGGGCCCGCGGGAACTATGGCTACACCTTC
NA 14 TRBJ1-5 NA TRBV28 CASSPGAGNQPQHF TGTGCCAGCAGCCCTGGGGCTGGCAATCAGCCCCAGCATTTT
NA 15 TRBJ1-1 NA TRBV9 CASSVEAGTAPEAFF TGTGCCAGCAGCGTAGAGGCGGGCACGGCGCCTGAAGCTTTCTTT
NA 11 TRBJ1-3 NA TRBV28 CATSLGNTIYF TGTGCCACCAGCCTGGGAAACACCATATATTTT
TRBD2 14 TRBJ2-3 NA TRBV28 CASIAGGNGDTQYF TGTGCCAGTATAGCGGGGGGGAATGGAGATACGCAGTATTTT
NA 14 TRBJ1-6 NA TRBV18 CASSPQGRNSPLHF TGTGCCAGCTCACCACAGGGGCGTAATTCACCCCTCCACTTT
TRBD2 17 TRBJ2-1 once TRBV7-2 CASSFSGPLSSYNEQFF TGTGCCAGCAGCTTTAGCGGGCCCCTGAGCTCCTACAATGAGCAGTTCTTC
NA 16 TRBJ1-3 NA TRBV24-1 CATSDFGALVENTIYF TGTGCCACCAGTGATTTTGGGGCACTTGTTGAAAACACCATATATTTT
TRBD2 15 TRBJ2-3 NA TRBV7-3 CASSRGGAGTDTQYF TGTGCCAGCAGCCGCGGGGGGGCAGGCACAGATACGCAGTATTTT
TRBD2 15 TRBJ2-1 NA TRBV5-1 CASSLTSGGAVEQFF TGCGCCAGCAGCTTGACTAGCGGGGGGGCGGTGGAGCAGTTCTTC
NA 15 TRBJ2-5 NA TRBV5-1 CASSLTGTTQETQYF TGCGCCAGCAGCCTTACCGGGACAACTCAAGAGACCCAGTACTTC
TRBD2 17 TRBJ2-2 NA TRBV4-2 CASSQGLAGARVGELFF TGTGCCAGCAGCCAGGGACTAGCGGGGGCTCGGGTCGGGGAGCTGTTTTTT
TRBD1 15 TRBJ2-1 NA TRBV24-1 CATRRPGQGDNEQFF TGTGCCACCCGTAGACCGGGACAGGGGGACAATGAGCAGTTCTTC
TRBD1 14 TRBJ1-2 NA TRBV7-3 CASSLGTGGYGYTF TGTGCCAGCAGCCTCGGGACAGGGGGCTATGGCTACACCTTC
NA 14 TRBJ2-2 NA TRBV11-1 CASSRNRSPGELFF TGTGCCAGCAGCCGGAACAGGTCTCCCGGGGAGCTGTTTTTT
TRBD2 14 TRBJ2-5 NA TRBV19 CASNAGGPGETQYF TGTGCCAGTAACGCGGGGGGGCCGGGGGAGACCCAGTACTTC
NA 14 TRBJ1-1 NA TRBV5-4 CASSPDRFNTEAFF TGTGCCAGCAGCCCCGACAGATTCAACACTGAAGCTTTCTTT
NA 11 TRBJ1-3 NA TRBV9 CASRQGNTIYF TGTGCCAGCCGACAAGGAAACACCATATATTTT
TRBD1 15 TRBJ1-5 NA TRBV10-1 CASREGQGNNQPQHF TGCGCCAGCAGGGAAGGACAGGGAAACAATCAGCCCCAGCATTTT
TRBD1 14 TRBJ1-1 NA TRBV28 CASRRDRGGTEAFF TGTGCCAGCAGACGGGACAGGGGGGGGACTGAAGCTTTCTTT
NA 14 TRBJ2-5 NA TRBV18 CASSLLGGGETQYF TGTGCCAGCTCACTACTGGGGGGAGGAGAGACCCAGTACTTC
NA 17 TRBJ1-3 NA TRBV3-1/TRBV3-2 CASSPFRTVNSGNTIYF TGTGCCAGCAGCCCCTTCCGGACAGTAAACTCTGGAAACACCATATATTTT
TRBD2 17 TRBJ2-5 NA TRBV5-1 CASSSRTSGGSRETQYF TGCGCCAGCAGCTCCCGGACTAGCGGGGGCTCCAGAGAGACCCAGTACTTC
TRBD1 15 TRBJ2-7 NA TRBV2 CASSGQGAGSYEQYF TGTGCCAGCAGTGGGCAGGGGGCGGGCTCCTACGAGCAGTACTTC
TRBD1 16 TRBJ1-2 NA TRBV3-1/TRBV3-2 CASSQELGTGRRGYTF TGTGCCAGCAGCCAAGAGCTTGGGACAGGACGTCGGGGCTACACCTTC
NA 19 TRBJ1-2 NA TRBV21-1 CASSKIPSRWAPTNYGYTF TGTGCCAGCAGCAAAATCCCGAGCCGGTGGGCGCCTACTAACTATGGCTACACCTTC
NA 14 TRBJ1-3 NA TRBV28 CASSFESTGNTIYF TGTGCCAGCAGTTTCGAGTCTACTGGAAACACCATATATTTT
NA 13 TRBJ1-6 NA TRBV6-4 CASSDSPYSPLHF TGTGCCAGCAGTGACTCCCCCTATTCACCCCTCCACTTT
NA 15 TRBJ2-2 NA TRBV18 CASSLKHGAHGELFF TGTGCCAGCTCACTCAAGCATGGGGCTCACGGGGAGCTGTTTTTT
NA 11 TRBJ2-3 NA TRBV20-1 CSAPGPGTQYF TGCAGTGCACCTGGCCCTGGTACGCAGTATTTT
NA 13 TRBJ2-5 NA TRBV19 CASSRGIGETQYF TGTGCCAGTAGTCGGGGAATTGGGGAGACCCAGTACTTC
NA 15 TRBJ2-1 NA TRBV5-1 CASSLDRVAYNEQFF TGCGCCAGCAGCTTGGACAGGGTCGCCTACAATGAGCAGTTCTTC
TRBD1 17 TRBJ1-1 NA TRBV6-2/TRBV6-3 CASSLLRGGRGHTEAFF TGTGCCAGCAGTTTATTGAGGGGAGGCAGGGGGCATACTGAAGCTTTCTTT
TRBD1 14 TRBJ1-1 NA TRBV30 CAWSPETGRTEAFF TGTGCCTGGTCTCCCGAGACAGGGCGAACTGAAGCTTTCTTT
TRBD2 16 TRBJ2-5 NA TRBV4-3 CASSQDVRSGVKTQYF TGCGCCAGCAGCCAAGATGTGAGGAGCGGGGTAAAGACCCAGTACTTC
NA 14 TRBJ1-2 NA TRBV4-3 CASSQAVGVGERTF TGCGCCAGCAGCCAAGCAGTCGGTGTAGGAGAACGGACCTTC
NA 12 TRBJ1-2 NA TRBV2 CASSDPVYGYTF TGTGCCAGCAGTGACCCGGTCTATGGCTACACCTTC
NA 13 TRBJ2-3 NA TRBV5-1 CASSLQGSDTQYF TGCGCCAGCAGCTTGCAGGGCTCAGATACGCAGTATTTT
NA 16 TRBJ1-1 NA TRBV5-4 CASSHLARGLSSEAFF TGTGCCAGCAGCCACCTTGCCAGAGGACTGTCTAGTGAAGCTTTCTTT
TRBD1 15 TRBJ2-2 NA TRBV2 CASSLTGVETGELFF TGTGCCAGCAGTCTGACAGGGGTTGAAACCGGGGAGCTGTTTTTT
TRBD2 17 TRBJ2-3 NA TRBV6-1 CASSAPTSGSSTDTQYF TGTGCCAGCAGTGCCCCGACTAGCGGGTCCAGCACAGATACGCAGTATTTT